These 14 T cell receptor beta chains share one sample of origin, sequenced in a study of early T cells in non-severe SARS-CoV-2 infection. Each CDR3 protein gets one entry after TCRdb re-called the 5' RACE reads with MiXCR. The data contain some 40,000 distinct CDR3 sequences, more than 9% of them singletons. What was sequenced was whole blood. These receptors were collected from an adult who was a healthcare worker with PCR-confirmed SARS-CoV-2 infection or an uninfected control (not recorded which).

This clonotype was picked up a small number of times. The rearrangement joins TRBV19 to TRBJ2-7; TRBD2 might be the D (7 bases). Trimming left V 3 bases short and J 7 bases short, with 10 bases between. Germline V gene data show CDR1 as LNHDA and CDR2 as SQIVND (reference sequence). This CDR3 has 12 residues. The CDR3 nucleotides are TGTGCCAGTAGTATGGGGGGGCCGGAGCAGTACTTC. It translates to CASSMGGPEQYF.

In its sample, this clonotype was seen once. This chain uses TRBV6-2 or TRBV6-3 with TRBJ2-3; 7 bases line up with TRBD1. The CDR3 loop spans 16 amino acids. The trim removed 6 bases at V and 1 base at J, leaving 10 bases unmatched. Germline-derived CDR1 and CDR2 are MNHEY and SVGEGT. CDR3 amino acids: CASSPSGQRRTDTQYF. CDR3 DNA sequence: TGTGCCAGCAGCCCTTCGGGACAGAGACGCACAGATACGCAGTATTTT.

The table lists this clonotype with a few counts. The chain recombines TRBV19 with TRBJ2-1, with 8 nucleotides matching TRBD1. CDR3 length: 16 residues. Germline assignment: CDR1 LNHDA and CDR2 SQIVND (reference sequence). Trimming cost V 6 bases and J 10 bases; bases outside gene matches: 17. For the CDR3, the DNA is TGTGCCAGTAGACGGGGTGGAGGACAGGGTATCCGCGAGCAGTTCTTC. Protein product: CASRRGGGQGIREQFF. Variable domain in full (rest from reference TRBV19 and TRBJ2-1): DGGITQSPKYLFRKEGQNVTLSCEQNLNHDAMYWYRQDPGQGLRLIYYSQIVNDFQKGDIAEGYSVSREKKESFPLTVTSAQKNPTAFYLCASRRGGGQGIREQFFGPGTRLTVL.

This clonotype was counted between two and nine times. The rearrangement links TRBV15 to TRBJ1-6, with unresolved D. The V end was cut by 0 bases, the J end by 10 bases, with 4 bases between. The CDR3 length is 12 residues. Germline V gene sequence: CDR1 LNHNV, CDR2 YYDKDF (reference sequence). In DNA, the CDR3 is TGTGCCACCAGCAGAGATTGGTCACCCCTCCACTTT. This gives the protein CATSRDWSPLHF.

This clonotype was seen ten or more times. The chain combines TRBV7-3 with TRBJ2-6, with no clear D. The CDR3 is 14 amino acids. Germline loops: CDR1 SGHTA, CDR2 FQGTGA. The V gene lost 5 bases and the J gene lost 0 bases, with 5 bases spanning the gap. CDR3 nucleotides: TGTGCCAGCAGCAGAGACTCTGGGGCCAACGTCCTGACTTTC. This codes for CASSRDSGANVLTF.

The V call is TRBV19, the J call TRBJ2-1, with TRBD2 matching over 14 bases. Germline assignment: CDR1 LNHDA and CDR2 SQIVND (reference sequence). V gave up 5 bases and J gave up 3 bases; unmatched junction bases: 6. CDR3 length: 17 amino acids. The CDR3 DNA is TGTGCCAGTAGTCCCTTGGGACTAGCGGGGGACTACAATGAGCAGTTCTTC. It specifies CASSPLGLAGDYNEQFF.

The sample holds a few counts of this clonotype. V and J are TRBV28 and TRBJ2-1; possible D gene TRBD2, 5 bases. The V end was cut by 5 bases, the J end by 2 bases, with 13 bases between. The length of the CDR3 is 15 residues. CDR1 and CDR2 (germline): MDHEN, SYDVKM. DNA of the CDR3: TGTGCCAGCAGTGAGGGCGTTACAACCTACAATGAGCAGTTCTTC. Protein: CASSEGVTTYNEQFF.

This clonotype occurred a few times. V gene TRBV4-1 combines with J gene TRBJ2-1; a weak D match, TRBD2 (7 bases). CDR1 and CDR2 (germline): MGHRA, YSYEKL. This CDR3 region has 16 residues. V lost 3 bases and J 4 bases, leaving 16 bases between the germline ends. CDR3: CASSHRPGGLYNEQFF. In nucleotides, the CDR3 is TGCGCCAGCAGCCATCGTCCGGGGGGCCTTTACAATGAGCAGTTCTTC.

The table lists this clonotype with many counts. V gene TRBV7-9 combines with J gene TRBJ2-3; the match to TRBD2 covers 7 bases. J gave up 3 bases and V 2 bases, and 5 bases lay outside the gene matches. Germline V lookup: CDR1 SEHNR, CDR2 FQNEAQ (reference sequence). The CDR3 is made up of 15 amino acids. CDR3 sequence: CASSLTSGITDTQYF. Here the CDR3 DNA reads TGTGCCAGCAGCTTAACGAGCGGGATAACAGATACGCAGTATTTT.

This clonotype came up a few times. The chain links TRBV29-1 to TRBJ2-2; D could derive from TRBD1 or TRBD2 (5 bases each). The CDR3 has 13 amino acids. Germline V CDR1 and CDR2: SQVTM, ANQGSEA. The DNA for the CDR3 is TGCAACACCATTGGGACCCTCACCGGGGAGCTGTTTTTT. This translates into CNTIGTLTGELFF.

V and J are TRBV4-1 and TRBJ1-3, with unresolved D. Germline V gene sequence: CDR1 MGHRA, CDR2 YSYEKL. The CDR3 totals 15 residues. Trimming removed 0 bases at V and 4 bases at J, with 10 bases between. As DNA, the CDR3 is TGCGCCAGCAGCCAAGATAGGGCAGCCGGAAACACCATATATTTT. It translates to CASSQDRAAGNTIYF.

This clonotype was seen a handful of times. V and J are TRBV12-3 or TRBV12-4 and TRBJ1-1; D is uncertain. The germline V and J ends were trimmed by 6 bases and 0 bases, with 11 bases remaining between them. This CDR3 region has 14 residues. The CDR3 region is CASSRDPMNTEAFF. The CDR3 bases are TGTGCCAGCAGCCGAGACCCCATGAACACTGAAGCTTTCTTT.

This clonotype was picked up many times. An end of the junction differs from the germline gene, which may be a read error. The chain has TRBV11-2 and TRBJ2-5; D might be TRBD1 (5 bases). The CDR3 consists of 12 residues. CDR1 and CDR2 (germline): SGHAT, FQNNGV. The CDR3 region has the DNA TGTGCCAGCAGCATAGACAGAGAGACCCAGTACTTC. Translating gives CASSIDRETQYF.

CDR3: CASSLPEGTSSYEQYF. The CDR3 nucleotides are TGTGCCAGCAGCTTACCAGAGGGTACTTCCTCCTACGAGCAGTACTTC. This sequence joins TRBV7-2 and TRBJ2-7; a weak D match, TRBD2 (5 bases). Trimming took 2 bases from V and 0 from J, leaving 14 bases between them. The CDR3 covers 16 residues. Germline loops: CDR1 SGHTA, CDR2 FQGNSA.